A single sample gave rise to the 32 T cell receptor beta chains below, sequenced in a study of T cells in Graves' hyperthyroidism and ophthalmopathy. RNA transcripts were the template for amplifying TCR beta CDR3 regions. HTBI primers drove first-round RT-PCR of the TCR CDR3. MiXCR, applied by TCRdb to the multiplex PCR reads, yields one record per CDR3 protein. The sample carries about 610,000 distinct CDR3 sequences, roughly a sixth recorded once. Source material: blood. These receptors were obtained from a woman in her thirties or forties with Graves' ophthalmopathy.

The CDR3 sequence is CSARGDTLSEGYTF. In DNA form, the CDR3 reads TGCAGTGCTAGGGGGGACACCCTTTCCGAAGGCTACACCTTC. This sequence joins TRBV20-1 and TRBJ1-2; a possible D gene is TRBD1 (6 bases). V was cut by 3 bases and J by 8 bases, with 19 bases left in between. Germline lookup yields CDR1 DFQATT and CDR2 SNEGSKA (reference sequence). The CDR3 has 14 amino acids.

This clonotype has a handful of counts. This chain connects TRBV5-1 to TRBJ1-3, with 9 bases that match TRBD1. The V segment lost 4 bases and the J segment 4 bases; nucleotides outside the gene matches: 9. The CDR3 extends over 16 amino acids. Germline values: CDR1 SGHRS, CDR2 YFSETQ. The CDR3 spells CASSREGQGNGNTIYF. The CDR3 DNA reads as TGCGCCAGCAGCCGCGAGGGACAGGGAAACGGAAACACCATATATTTT.

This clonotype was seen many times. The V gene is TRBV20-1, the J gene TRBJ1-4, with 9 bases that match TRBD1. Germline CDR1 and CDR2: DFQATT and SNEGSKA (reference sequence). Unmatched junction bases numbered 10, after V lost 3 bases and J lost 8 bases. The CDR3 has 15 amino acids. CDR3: CSARDRGRFEEKLFF. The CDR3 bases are TGCAGTGCTAGGGACAGGGGACGGTTTGAAGAAAAACTGTTTTTT.

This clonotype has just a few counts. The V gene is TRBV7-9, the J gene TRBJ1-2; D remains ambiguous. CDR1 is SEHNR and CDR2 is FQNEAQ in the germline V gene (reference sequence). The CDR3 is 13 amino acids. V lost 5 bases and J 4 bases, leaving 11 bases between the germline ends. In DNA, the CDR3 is TGTGCCAGCAGCCCGAGTGCAGCCTATGGCTACACCTTC. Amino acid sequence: CASSPSAAYGYTF.

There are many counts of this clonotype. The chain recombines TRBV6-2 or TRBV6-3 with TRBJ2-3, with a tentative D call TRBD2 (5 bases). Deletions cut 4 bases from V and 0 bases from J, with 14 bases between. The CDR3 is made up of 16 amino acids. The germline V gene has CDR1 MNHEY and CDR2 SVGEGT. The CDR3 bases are TGTGCCAGCAGTTTGATGGCTAGCCCAAGCACAGATACGCAGTATTTT. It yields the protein CASSLMASPSTDTQYF.

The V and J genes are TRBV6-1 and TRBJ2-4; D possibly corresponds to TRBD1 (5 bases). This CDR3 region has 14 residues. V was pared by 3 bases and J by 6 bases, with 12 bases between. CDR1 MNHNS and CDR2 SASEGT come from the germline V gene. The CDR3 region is CASSETEDLNIQYF. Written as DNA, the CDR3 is TGTGCCAGCAGTGAGACAGAAGATTTAAACATTCAGTACTTC.

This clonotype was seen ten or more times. The CDR3, as DNA: TGCAGTGCTAGTGCAGGGCCCGAGCAGTACTTC. It encodes CSASAGPEQYF. The V call is TRBV20-1, the J call TRBJ2-7; a weak D match, TRBD1 (5 bases). The CDR3 is made up of 11 amino acids. CDR1 is DFQATT, CDR2 SNEGSKA, per germline (reference sequence). Trimming took 3 bases from V and 6 from J, leaving 9 bases between them.

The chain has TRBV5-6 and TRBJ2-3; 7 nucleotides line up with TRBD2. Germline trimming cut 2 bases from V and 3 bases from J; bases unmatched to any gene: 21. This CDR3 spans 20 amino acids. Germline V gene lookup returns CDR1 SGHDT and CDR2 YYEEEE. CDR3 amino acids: CASSFWASYRLTSDTDTQYF. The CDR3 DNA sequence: TGTGCCAGCAGCTTTTGGGCGTCGTACAGACTAACTAGCGATACAGATACGCAGTATTTT.

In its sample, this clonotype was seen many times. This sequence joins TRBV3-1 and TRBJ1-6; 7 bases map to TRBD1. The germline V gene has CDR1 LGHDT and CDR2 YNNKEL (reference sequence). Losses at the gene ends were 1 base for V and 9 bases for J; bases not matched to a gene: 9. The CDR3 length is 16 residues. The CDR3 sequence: CASSQGTGAVSSPLHF. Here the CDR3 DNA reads TGTGCCAGCAGCCAAGGCACAGGGGCGGTTAGTTCACCCCTCCACTTT. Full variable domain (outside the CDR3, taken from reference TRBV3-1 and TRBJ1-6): DTAVSQTPKYLVTQMGNDKSIKCEQNLGHDTMYWYKQDSKKFLKIMFSYNNKELIINETVPNRFSPKSPDKAHLNLHINSLELGDSAVYFCASSQGTGAVSSPLHFGNGTRLTVT.

The CDR3 loop reads CSARIAGVDYNEQFF. CDR3 coding DNA: TGCAGTGCTAGAATAGCGGGAGTTGACTACAATGAGCAGTTCTTC. This chain connects TRBV20-1 to TRBJ2-1; 9 bases match TRBD2. V shed 2 bases and J 3 bases; nucleotides not matched to a gene: 5. The CDR3 runs 15 residues. Looked up from germline, CDR1 is DFQATT and CDR2 is SNEGSKA (reference sequence).

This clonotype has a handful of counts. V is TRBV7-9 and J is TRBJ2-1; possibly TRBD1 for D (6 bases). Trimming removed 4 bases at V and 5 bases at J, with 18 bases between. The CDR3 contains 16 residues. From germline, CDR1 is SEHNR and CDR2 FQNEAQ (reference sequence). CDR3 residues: CASSSGWGPPDNEQFF. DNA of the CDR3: TGTGCCAGCAGCTCGGGTTGGGGGCCCCCCGACAATGAGCAGTTCTTC.

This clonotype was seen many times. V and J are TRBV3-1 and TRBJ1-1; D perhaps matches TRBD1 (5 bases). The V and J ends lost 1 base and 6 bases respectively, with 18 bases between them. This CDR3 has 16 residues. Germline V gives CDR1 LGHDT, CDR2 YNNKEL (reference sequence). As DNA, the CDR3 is TGTGCCAGCAGCCAAGCTCAGGGTTGGGTCGTACCTGAAGCTTTCTTT. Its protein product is CASSQAQGWVVPEAFF.

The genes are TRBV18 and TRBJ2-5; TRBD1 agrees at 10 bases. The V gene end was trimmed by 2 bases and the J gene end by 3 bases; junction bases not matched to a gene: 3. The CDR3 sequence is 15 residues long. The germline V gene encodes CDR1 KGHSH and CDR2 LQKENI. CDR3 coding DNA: TGTGCCAGCTCACCAGAGACAGGGGGCGAAGAGACCCAGTACTTC. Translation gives CASSPETGGEETQYF.

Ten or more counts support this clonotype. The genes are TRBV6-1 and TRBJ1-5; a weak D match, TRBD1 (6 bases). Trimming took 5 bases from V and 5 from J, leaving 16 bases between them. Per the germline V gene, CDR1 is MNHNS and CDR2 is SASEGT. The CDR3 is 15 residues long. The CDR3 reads CASSPRQGPYQPQHF. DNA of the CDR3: TGTGCCAGCAGTCCCCGTCAGGGGCCGTATCAGCCCCAGCATTTT.

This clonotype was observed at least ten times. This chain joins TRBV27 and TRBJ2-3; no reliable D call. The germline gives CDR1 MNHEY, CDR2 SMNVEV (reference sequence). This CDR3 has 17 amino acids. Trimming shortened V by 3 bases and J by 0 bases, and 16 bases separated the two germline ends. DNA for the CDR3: TGTGCCAGCAGTTTCAGACTCCTGGGAACTAGCACAGATACGCAGTATTTT. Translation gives CASSFRLLGTSTDTQYF.

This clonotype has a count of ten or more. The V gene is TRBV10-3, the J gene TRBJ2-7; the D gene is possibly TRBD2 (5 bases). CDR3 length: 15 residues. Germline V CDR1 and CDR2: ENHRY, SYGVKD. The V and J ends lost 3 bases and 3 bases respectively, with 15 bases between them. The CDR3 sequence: CAISDRSGSLYEQYF. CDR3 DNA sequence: TGTGCCATCAGTGATAGGAGCGGATCCCTCTACGAGCAGTACTTC.

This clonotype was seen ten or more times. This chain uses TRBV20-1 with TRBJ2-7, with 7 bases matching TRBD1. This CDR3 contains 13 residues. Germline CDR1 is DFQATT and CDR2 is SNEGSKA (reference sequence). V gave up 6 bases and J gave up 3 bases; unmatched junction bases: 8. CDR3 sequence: CSAGRDRFYEQYF. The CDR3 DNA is TGCAGTGCCGGTCGGGACAGATTCTACGAGCAGTACTTC.

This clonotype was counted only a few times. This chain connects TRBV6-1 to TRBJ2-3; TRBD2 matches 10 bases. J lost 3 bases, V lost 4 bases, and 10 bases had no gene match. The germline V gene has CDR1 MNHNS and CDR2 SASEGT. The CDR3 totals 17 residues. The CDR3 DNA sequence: TGTGCCAGCAGTGTCCACCTAGCGGGAGTAACGACAGATACGCAGTATTTT. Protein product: CASSVHLAGVTTDTQYF.

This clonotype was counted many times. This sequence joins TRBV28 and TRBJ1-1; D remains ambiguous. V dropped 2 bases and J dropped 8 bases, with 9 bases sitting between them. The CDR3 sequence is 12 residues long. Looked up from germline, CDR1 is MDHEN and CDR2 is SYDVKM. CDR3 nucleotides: TGTGCCAGCAGTTTAACACAAGCAGAAGCTTTCTTT. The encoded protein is CASSLTQAEAFF.

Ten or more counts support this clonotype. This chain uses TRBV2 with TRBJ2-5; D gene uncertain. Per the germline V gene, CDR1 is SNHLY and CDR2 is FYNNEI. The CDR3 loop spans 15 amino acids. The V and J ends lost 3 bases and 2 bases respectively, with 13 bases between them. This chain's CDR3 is CASSESNVRQETQYF. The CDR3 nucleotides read TGTGCCAGCAGTGAGAGCAATGTGAGGCAAGAGACCCAGTACTTC.

CDR3 DNA sequence: TGCAGTGCTAGCCGACAGGGCCTTCCCTACGAGCAGTACTTC. This translates into CSASRQGLPYEQYF. This sequence joins TRBV20-1 and TRBJ2-7, with TRBD1 matching over 7 bases. Germline assignment: CDR1 DFQATT and CDR2 SNEGSKA (reference sequence). The junction had 7 bases not matched to a gene; V was cut back by 3 bases and J by 2 bases. This CDR3 region has 14 residues.

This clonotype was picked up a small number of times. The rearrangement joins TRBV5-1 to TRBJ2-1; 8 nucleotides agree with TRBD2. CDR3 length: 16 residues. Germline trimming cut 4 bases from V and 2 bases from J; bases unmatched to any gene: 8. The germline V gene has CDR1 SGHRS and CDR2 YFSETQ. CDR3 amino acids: CASSLMAGGPYNEQFF. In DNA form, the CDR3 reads TGCGCCAGCAGCCTGATGGCGGGGGGCCCCTACAATGAGCAGTTCTTC.

This chain's CDR3 is CASSSAYTGGHSGANVLTF. The CDR3 DNA follows: TGTGCCAGCAGTTCCGCCTATACAGGGGGCCACTCTGGGGCCAACGTCCTGACTTTC. The chain carries TRBV27 and TRBJ2-6; 9 positions match TRBD1. Germline V gene sequence: CDR1 MNHEY, CDR2 SMNVEV (reference sequence). The trim removed 4 bases at V and 0 bases at J, leaving 10 bases unmatched. The CDR3 spans 19 residues.

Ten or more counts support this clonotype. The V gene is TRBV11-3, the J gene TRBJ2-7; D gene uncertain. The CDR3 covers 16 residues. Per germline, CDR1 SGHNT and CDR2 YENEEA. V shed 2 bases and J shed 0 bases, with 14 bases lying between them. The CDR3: CASSLPTAENSYEQYF. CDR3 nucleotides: TGTGCCAGCAGCTTACCGACTGCGGAGAACTCCTACGAGCAGTACTTC.

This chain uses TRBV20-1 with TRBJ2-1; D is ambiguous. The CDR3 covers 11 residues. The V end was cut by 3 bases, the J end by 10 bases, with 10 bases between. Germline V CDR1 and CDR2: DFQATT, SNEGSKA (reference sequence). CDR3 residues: CSASPMEEQFF. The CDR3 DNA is TGCAGTGCTAGCCCGATGGAAGAGCAGTTCTTC.

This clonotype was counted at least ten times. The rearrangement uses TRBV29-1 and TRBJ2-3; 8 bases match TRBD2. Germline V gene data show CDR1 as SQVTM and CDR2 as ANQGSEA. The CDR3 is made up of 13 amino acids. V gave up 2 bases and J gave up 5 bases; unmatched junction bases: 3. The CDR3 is CSVERLAQDTQYF. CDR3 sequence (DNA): TGCAGCGTTGAAAGACTAGCGCAAGATACGCAGTATTTT.

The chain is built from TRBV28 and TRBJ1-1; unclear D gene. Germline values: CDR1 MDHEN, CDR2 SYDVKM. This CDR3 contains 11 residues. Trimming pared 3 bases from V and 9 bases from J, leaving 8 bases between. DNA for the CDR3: TGTGCCAGCAGTTTTCGGGTTCAAGCTTTCTTT. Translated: CASSFRVQAFF.

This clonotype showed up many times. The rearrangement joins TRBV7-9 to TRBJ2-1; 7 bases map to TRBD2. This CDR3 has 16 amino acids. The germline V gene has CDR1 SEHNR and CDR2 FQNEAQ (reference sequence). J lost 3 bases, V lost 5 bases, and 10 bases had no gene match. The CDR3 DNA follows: TGTGCCAGCAGCGCCAGAATCCGGGAGGACTACAATGAGCAGTTCTTC. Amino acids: CASSARIREDYNEQFF.

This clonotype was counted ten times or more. The CDR3 reads CASRLTPGLNTEAFF. In DNA, the CDR3 is TGTGCCAGCAGACTTACTCCTGGGCTGAACACTGAAGCTTTCTTT. This chain connects TRBV27 to TRBJ1-1; D gene uncertain. The CDR3 is 15 amino acids. The V gene lost 6 bases and the J gene lost 0 bases, with 14 bases spanning the gap. CDR1 and CDR2 from the germline V gene are MNHEY and SMNVEV (reference sequence).

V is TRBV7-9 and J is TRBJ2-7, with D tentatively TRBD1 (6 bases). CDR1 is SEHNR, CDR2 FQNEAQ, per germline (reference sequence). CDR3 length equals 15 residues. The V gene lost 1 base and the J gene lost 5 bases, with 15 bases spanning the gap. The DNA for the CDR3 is TGTGCCAGCAGCTTAGTAACAGGGAATCTGGACGAGCAGTACTTC. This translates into CASSLVTGNLDEQYF.

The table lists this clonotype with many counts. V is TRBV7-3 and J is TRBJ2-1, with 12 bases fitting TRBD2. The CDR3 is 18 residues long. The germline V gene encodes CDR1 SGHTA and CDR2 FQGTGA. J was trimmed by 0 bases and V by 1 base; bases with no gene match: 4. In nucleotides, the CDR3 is TGTGCCAGCAGCTTAAAGGAGACTAGCGGGAGCTCCTACAATGAGCAGTTCTTC. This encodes CASSLKETSGSSYNEQFF. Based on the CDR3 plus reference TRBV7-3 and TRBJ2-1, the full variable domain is GAGVSQTPSNKVTEKGKYVELRCDPISGHTALYWYRQSLGQGPEFLIYFQGTGAADDSGLPNDRFFAVRPEGSVSTLKIQRTERGDSAVYLCASSLKETSGSSYNEQFFGPGTRLTVL.

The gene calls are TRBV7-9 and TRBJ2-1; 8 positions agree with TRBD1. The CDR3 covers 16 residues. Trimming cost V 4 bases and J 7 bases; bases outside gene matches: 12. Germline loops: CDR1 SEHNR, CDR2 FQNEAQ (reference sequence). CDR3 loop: CASSYRGTVKGNEQFF. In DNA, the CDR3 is TGTGCCAGCAGCTACAGGGGGACAGTGAAAGGAAATGAGCAGTTCTTC.